Listed here are 11 T cell receptor beta chains from one sample, sequenced in a study of blood T cell repertoires in COVID-19. Here immunoSEQ multiplex PCR was the method, and the copy in TCRdb shows in-frame clones only, minus some. This sample yields approximately 150,000 clones, of which roughly 90% are seen a single time; about 2% belongs to the top ten. Sequencing was carried out using peripheral blood. The source is a man aged 65 to 85 with active COVID-19.

To note about this clone: Additional DNA sequences in this sample encode the identical CDR3. V and J are TRBV5-1 and TRBJ2-7; 9 bases align to TRBD1. The germline CDR1 and CDR2 sequences are SGHRS and YFSETQ. The J segment lost 4 bases and the V segment lost 2 bases, leaving 4 bases of the junction unmatched. The CDR3 sequence is 14 residues long. CDR3 sequence: CASSLGGTGYEQYF. The CDR3 region has the DNA TGCGCCAGCAGCTTAGGGGGGACAGGGTACGAGCAGTACTTC.

The chain combines TRBV5-1 with TRBJ2-3, with 7 nucleotides matching TRBD1. CDR1 and CDR2 from the germline V gene are SGHRS and YFSETQ. This CDR3 is built from 12 residues. V lost 8 bases, J lost 2 bases, and 2 bases stayed unmatched. The CDR3 is CASGQDTDTQYF. In nucleotides, the CDR3 is TGCGCCAGTGGACAGGACACAGATACGCAGTATTTT.

The V gene is TRBV3-1 (or the pseudogene TRBV3-2), the J gene TRBJ2-1; 7 bases are shared with TRBD2. The CDR3 extends over 15 amino acids. CDR1 and CDR2 (germline): LGHDT, YNNKEL (reference sequence). Germline trimming cut 5 bases from V and 5 bases from J; bases unmatched to any gene: 9. The CDR3 DNA is TGTGCCAGCAGCTCGAGCGGGGAGTTCGACAATGAGCAGTTCTTC. This codes for CASSSSGEFDNEQFF.

The chain recombines TRBV7-9 with TRBJ1-5; D ambiguous. The CDR3 covers 14 residues. Trimming left V 4 bases short and J 0 bases short, with 7 bases between. Germline loops: CDR1 SEHNR, CDR2 FQNEAQ (reference sequence). The CDR3 loop is CASSSGFSNQPQHF. The CDR3 nucleotides read TGTGCCAGCAGCTCGGGGTTTAGCAATCAGCCCCAGCATTTT. The complete variable domain, with remaining parts taken from reference TRBV7-9 and TRBJ1-5, reads DTGVSQNPRHKITKRGQNVTFRCDPISEHNRLYWYRQTLGQGPEFLTYFQNEAQLEKSRLLSDRFSAERPKGSFSTLEIQRTEQGDSAMYLCASSSGFSNQPQHFGDGTRLSIL.

CDR3 sequence: CASGTIAYEQYF. In DNA form, the CDR3 reads TGTGCCAGCGGGACAATCGCCTACGAGCAGTACTTC. The J gene is TRBJ2-7, the V gene TRBV11-2, with D tentatively TRBD1 (6 bases). The CDR3 has 12 amino acids. Germline V gene sequence: CDR1 SGHAT, CDR2 FQNNGV. The V gene lost 8 bases and the J gene lost 2 bases, with 10 bases spanning the gap.

CDR3 nucleotide sequence: TGTGCCAGCTCACCAAAAGGAGCTAGCGGGAGGGTCCTACAATCCTACGAGCAGTACTTC. Translating it yields CASSPKGASGRVLQSYEQYF. The chain is built from TRBV18 and TRBJ2-7, with 12 bases identical to TRBD2. The CDR3 is 20 amino acids. The V gene's germline CDR1 is KGHSH and CDR2 LQKENI. The trim removed 2 bases at V and 1 base at J, leaving 15 bases unmatched.

The rearrangement links TRBV4-1 to TRBJ2-3, with 9 bases lining up with TRBD1. Germline loops: CDR1 MGHRA, CDR2 YSYEKL. V shed 1 base, J shed 4 bases, and the junction held 9 bases outside the gene matches. The CDR3 contains 17 residues. CDR3 coding DNA: TGCGCCAGCAGCCAAGCACGAGGGGGACAGGGCCCAGATACGCAGTATTTT. This translates into CASSQARGGQGPDTQYF.

J is TRBJ1-5 and V is TRBV4-2; a weak D match, TRBD1 (6 bases). The CDR3 spans 14 residues. V was pared by 2 bases and J by 12 bases, with 17 bases between. CDR1 is LGHNA, CDR2 YNFKEQ, per germline. For the CDR3, the DNA is TGTGCCAGCAGCCAACAAGCTAAGGGGGAGTTCCAGCATTTT. This gives the protein CASSQQAKGEFQHF.

This chain joins TRBV3-1 (or the pseudogene TRBV3-2) and TRBJ1-1, with D unresolved. V was cut by 1 base and J by 1 base, with 7 bases left in between. Per germline, CDR1 LGHDT and CDR2 YNNKEL (reference sequence). The CDR3 runs 14 residues. CDR3 in DNA: TGTGCCAGCAGCCAAGGCACACGGAACACTGAAGCTTTCTTT. It translates to CASSQGTRNTEAFF.

This chain uses TRBV11-2 with TRBJ1-3; weak D call: TRBD1 (6 bases). The germline V gene has CDR1 SGHAT and CDR2 FQNNGV. The CDR3 runs to 19 residues. The V gene lost 0 bases and the J gene lost 1 base, with 19 bases spanning the gap. The CDR3, as DNA: TGTGCCAGCAGCTTAGATCGGGGGCAGGGGACTACTTCTGGAAACACCATATATTTT. Amino acid sequence: CASSLDRGQGTTSGNTIYF. Filled out from reference TRBV11-2 and TRBJ1-3, the complete variable domain reads EAGVAQSPRYKIIEKRQSVAFWCNPISGHATLYWYQQILGQGPKLLIQFQNNGVVDDSQLPKDRFSAERLKGVDSTLKIQPAKLEDSAVYLCASSLDRGQGTTSGNTIYFGEGSWLTVV.

The chain is built from TRBV27 and TRBJ1-1, with D possibly being TRBD1 (5 bases). Trimming cost V 4 bases and J 5 bases, with 23 bases left between them. Germline V gene data show CDR1 as MNHEY and CDR2 as SMNVEV (reference sequence). The CDR3 has 17 amino acids. The CDR3 sequence is CASSSQLASQGKTEAFF. The CDR3, as DNA: TGTGCCAGCAGTTCCCAACTGGCCAGCCAGGGAAAAACTGAAGCTTTCTTT.